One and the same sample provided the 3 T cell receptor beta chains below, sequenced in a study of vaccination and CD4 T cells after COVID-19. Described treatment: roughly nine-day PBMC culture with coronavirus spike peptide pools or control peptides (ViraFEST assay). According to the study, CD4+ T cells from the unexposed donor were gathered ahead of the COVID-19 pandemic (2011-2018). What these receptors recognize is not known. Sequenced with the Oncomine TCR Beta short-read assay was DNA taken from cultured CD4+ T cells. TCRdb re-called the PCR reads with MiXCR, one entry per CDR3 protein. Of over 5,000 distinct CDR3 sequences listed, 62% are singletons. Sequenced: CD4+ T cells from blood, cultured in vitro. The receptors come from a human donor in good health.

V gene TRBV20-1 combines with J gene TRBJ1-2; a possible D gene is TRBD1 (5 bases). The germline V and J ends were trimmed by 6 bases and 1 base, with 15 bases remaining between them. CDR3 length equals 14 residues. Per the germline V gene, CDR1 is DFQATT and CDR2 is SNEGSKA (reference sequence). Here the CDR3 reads CSASAGHLNYGYTF. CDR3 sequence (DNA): TGCAGTGCCTCAGCAGGGCACCTTAACTATGGCTACACCTTC.

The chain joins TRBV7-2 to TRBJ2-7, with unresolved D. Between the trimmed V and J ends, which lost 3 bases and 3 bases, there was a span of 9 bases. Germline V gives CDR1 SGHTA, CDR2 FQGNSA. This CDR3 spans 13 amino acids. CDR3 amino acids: CASSFSINYEQYF. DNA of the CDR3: TGTGCCAGCAGCTTCTCAATTAACTACGAGCAGTACTTC.

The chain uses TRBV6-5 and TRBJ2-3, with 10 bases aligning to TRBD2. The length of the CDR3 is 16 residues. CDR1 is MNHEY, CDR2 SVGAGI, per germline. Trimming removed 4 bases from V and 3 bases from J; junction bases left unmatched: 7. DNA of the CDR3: TGTGCCAGCAGTTCGATAGGGACTAGCGAGACAGATACGCAGTATTTT. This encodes CASSSIGTSETDTQYF.